The 5 T cell receptor beta chains given below trace back to one sample, sequenced in a study of blood T cell repertoires in COVID-19. Here immunoSEQ multiplex PCR was the method, and the copy in TCRdb shows in-frame clones only, minus some. The table includes around 230,000 clones, more than 70% detected once. Source material: peripheral blood. These receptors all come from a woman between 45 and 60 years old with acute or convalescent COVID-19.

The rearrangement joins TRBV4-1 to TRBJ2-2; TRBD2 might be the D (5 bases). CDR3 length equals 16 residues. From germline, CDR1 is MGHRA and CDR2 YSYEKL. V was cut by 1 base and J by 6 bases, with 15 bases left in between. The CDR3 protein is CASSQGSRGSPGELFF. CDR3 DNA sequence: TGCGCCAGCAGCCAAGGGAGTAGAGGGAGCCCCGGGGAGCTGTTTTTT.

The chain's CDR3 is CASSIVVGRVVTGELFF. The CDR3 DNA sequence: TGTGCCAGTAGTATAGTAGTAGGCAGGGTAGTGACCGGGGAGCTGTTTTTT. The chain employs TRBV19 and TRBJ2-2, with D possibly TRBD1 on 5 matching bases. Germline values: CDR1 LNHDA, CDR2 SQIVND (reference sequence). V lost 1 base and J 5 bases, leaving 17 bases between the germline ends. The CDR3 extends over 17 amino acids. Combining the CDR3 with reference TRBV19 and TRBJ2-2 gives the whole variable domain DGGITQSPKYLFRKEGQNVTLSCEQNLNHDAMYWYRQDPGQGLRLIYYSQIVNDFQKGDIAEGYSVSREKKESFPLTVTSAQKNPTAFYLCASSIVVGRVVTGELFFGEGSRLTVL.

The chain is built from TRBV6-1 and TRBJ2-1; D is possibly TRBD2 (6 bases). Germline values: CDR1 MNHNS, CDR2 SASEGT. The CDR3 is made up of 13 amino acids. Deletions cut 2 bases from V and 10 bases from J, with 12 bases between. The CDR3 sequence is CASSERGVKEQFF. The CDR3 nucleotides are TGTGCCAGCAGTGAACGCGGGGTTAAGGAGCAGTTCTTC.

The rearrangement joins TRBV2 to TRBJ1-1, with TRBD1 as a possible D gene (6 bases). The V and J ends lost 1 base and 3 bases respectively, with 9 bases between them. The CDR3 totals 14 residues. In germline, CDR1 is SNHLY, CDR2 FYNNEI. CDR3 nucleotide sequence: TGTGCCAGCAGTGAAGGACAGGTCGACACTGAAGCTTTCTTT. Protein product: CASSEGQVDTEAFF.

The rearrangement uses TRBV5-8 and TRBJ2-3; 7 bases agree with TRBD2. This CDR3 is 17 amino acids long. Per germline, CDR1 SGHTS and CDR2 YDEGEE. The V gene end was trimmed by 0 bases and the J gene end by 0 bases; junction bases not matched to a gene: 7. CDR3 coding DNA: TGTGCCAGCAGCTTGGTTCTCGGGGGGTCTAGCACAGATACGCAGTATTTT. As protein: CASSLVLGGSSTDTQYF.